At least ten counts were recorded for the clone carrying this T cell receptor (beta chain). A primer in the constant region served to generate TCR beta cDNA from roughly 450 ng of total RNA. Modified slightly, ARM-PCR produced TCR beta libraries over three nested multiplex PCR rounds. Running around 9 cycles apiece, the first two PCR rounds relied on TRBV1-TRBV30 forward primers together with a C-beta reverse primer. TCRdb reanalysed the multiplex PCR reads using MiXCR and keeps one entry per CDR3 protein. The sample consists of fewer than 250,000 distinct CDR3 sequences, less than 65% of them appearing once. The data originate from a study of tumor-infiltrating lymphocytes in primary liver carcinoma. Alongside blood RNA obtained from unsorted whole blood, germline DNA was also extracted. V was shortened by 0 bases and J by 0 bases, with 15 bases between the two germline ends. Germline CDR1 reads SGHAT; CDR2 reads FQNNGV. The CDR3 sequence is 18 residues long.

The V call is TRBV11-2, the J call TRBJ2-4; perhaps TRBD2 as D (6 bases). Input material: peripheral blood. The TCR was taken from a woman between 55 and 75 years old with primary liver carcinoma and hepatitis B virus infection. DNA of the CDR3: TGTGCCAGCAGCTTAGAATTCTCGGGAGACTTAGCCAAAAACATTCAGTACTTC. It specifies CASSLEFSGDLAKNIQYF.